Given below is one T cell receptor (beta chain) in context. Its matching antigen is unknown. Time point noted: persistent/refractory GD, antithyroid drugs over 5 years with positive TRAb. PBMC-derived RNA was used for the TCR library. Patients with Graves' disease were diagnosed by American Thyroid Association guidelines. The data originate from a study of regulatory T cells in long-lasting Graves disease. Turning to the study itself: Patients with persistent Graves' disease had over 5 years of antithyroid drugs and persistent TSH receptor antibodies. Whole-study results and caveats: Those with persistent disease had in common more public clonotypes (more than 2,500) than new patients (approximately 990).

Germline assignment: CDR1 SGDLS and CDR2 YYNGEE. V was trimmed by 3 bases and J by 4 bases, leaving 17 bases between them. The CDR3 is made up of 16 amino acids. Building of the TCR beta libraries involved iRepertoire HTBI primers and Arm-PCR of CDR3 regions. TCRdb reanalysed the multiplex PCR reads using MiXCR and keeps one entry per CDR3 protein. The repertoire consists of about 450,000 distinct CDR3 sequences, with about a quarter occurring once and the leading ten covering over 25%. This chain joins TRBV9 and TRBJ1-3, with D possibly being TRBD1 (5 bases). This specimen consisted of peripheral blood mononuclear cells (PBMCs), obtained when the disease was refractory, from a patient treated with antithyroid drugs. This receptor was identified in a female donor with Graves disease. CDR3 in amino acids: CASSAQATDRGNTIYF. CDR3 nucleotide sequence: TGTGCCAGCAGCGCGCAAGCGACAGACCGGGGAAACACCATATATTTT.